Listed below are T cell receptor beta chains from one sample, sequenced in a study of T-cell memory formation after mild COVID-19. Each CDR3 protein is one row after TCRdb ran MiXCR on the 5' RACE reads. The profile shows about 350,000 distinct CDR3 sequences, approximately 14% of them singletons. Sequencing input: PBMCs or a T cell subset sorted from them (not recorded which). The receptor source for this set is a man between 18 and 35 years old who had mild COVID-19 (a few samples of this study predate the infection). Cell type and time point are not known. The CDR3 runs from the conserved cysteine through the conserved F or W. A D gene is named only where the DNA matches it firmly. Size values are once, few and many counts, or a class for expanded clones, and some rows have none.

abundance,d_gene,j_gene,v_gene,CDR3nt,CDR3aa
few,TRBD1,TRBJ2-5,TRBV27,TGTGCCAGCAGTCTTGGGACAGGCGTGGGGACCCAGTACTTC,CASSLGTGVGTQYF
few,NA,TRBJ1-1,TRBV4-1,TGCGCCAGCAGCCAAGATAGGTGGACTGAAGCTTTCTTT,CASSQDRWTEAFF
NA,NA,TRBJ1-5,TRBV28,TGTGCCAGCAGTTTATTTAGGCCAGAGGGCAATCAGCCCCAGCATTTT,CASSLFRPEGNQPQHF
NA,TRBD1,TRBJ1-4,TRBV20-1,TGCAGTGCTCGTCGACAGGGGGAAGAAAAACTGTTTTTT,CSARRQGEEKLFF
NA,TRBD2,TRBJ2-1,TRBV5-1,TGCGCCAGCAGCTTGGGTCTAGCGGGGGGCAAGCAGTTCTTC,CASSLGLAGGKQFF
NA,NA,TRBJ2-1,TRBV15,TGTGCCACCAGCAGAGGACGTAGCTCCTACAATGAGCAGTTCTTC,CATSRGRSSYNEQFF
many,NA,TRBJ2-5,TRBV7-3,TGTGCCAGCAGCTTAACGGGCTTCACCCCGGAAGAGACCCAGTACTTC,CASSLTGFTPEETQYF
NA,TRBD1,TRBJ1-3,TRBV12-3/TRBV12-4,TGTGCCAGCAGCGCAGGGGGCCCTGGAAACACCATATATTTT,CASSAGGPGNTIYF
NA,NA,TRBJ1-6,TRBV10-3,TGTGCCATCAGTTGGGACATAAATAATTCACCCCTCCACTTT,CAISWDINNSPLHF
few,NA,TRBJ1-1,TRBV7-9,TGTGCCAGCAGCTCCGGGGTTTTGAGCACTGAAGCTTTCTTT,CASSSGVLSTEAFF
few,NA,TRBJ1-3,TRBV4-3,TGCGCCAGCAGCCATTCGGGCATACGAAACACCATATATTTT,CASSHSGIRNTIYF
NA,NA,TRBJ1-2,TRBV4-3,TGCGCCAGCAGCCAAGGGGTATGGGTTTATGGCTACACCTTC,CASSQGVWVYGYTF
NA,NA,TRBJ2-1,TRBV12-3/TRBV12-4,TGTGCCAGCAGTTCTGGAGGCTCCGGCAATGAGCAGTTCTTC,CASSSGGSGNEQFF
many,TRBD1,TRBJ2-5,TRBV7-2,TGTGCCAGCAGCGGACAGGGGGAAGAGACCCAGTACTTC,CASSGQGEETQYF
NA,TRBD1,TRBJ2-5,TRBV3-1,TGTGCCAGCAGCCAAGGGATCGGGGGACAGGTCCTAAGGACCCAGTACTTC,CASSQGIGGQVLRTQYF
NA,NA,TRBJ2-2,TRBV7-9,TGTGCCGCCCGTGAGGGGCAGGTTGGTGCGGAGCTGTTTTTT,CAAREGQVGAELFF
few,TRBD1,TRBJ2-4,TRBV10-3,TGTGCCATCAGTGAGCCCCACGGGACAGGGCAAAAAAACATTCAGTACTTC,CAISEPHGTGQKNIQYF
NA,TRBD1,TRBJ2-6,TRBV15,TGTGCCACCAGCGTAGGGGGCGCTGGGGCCAACGTCCTGACTTTC,CATSVGGAGANVLTF
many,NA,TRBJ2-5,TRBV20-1,TGCAGTGCTAGAGATCCCGCAGGGCCTCCCCCCCAGTACTTC,CSARDPAGPPPQYF
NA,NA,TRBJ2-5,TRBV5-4,TGTGCCAGCAGCTTGGTGGGGCTTTTACAAGAGACCCAGTACTTC,CASSLVGLLQETQYF
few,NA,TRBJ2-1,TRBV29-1,TGCAGCGGTGGAGTGGGCAATGAGCAGTTCTTC,CSGGVGNEQFF
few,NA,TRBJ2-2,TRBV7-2,TGTGCCAGCAGCTTAGTTGCATCCGGGGAGCTGTTTTTT,CASSLVASGELFF
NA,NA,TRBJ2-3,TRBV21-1,TGTGCCAGCAGCAAATCCTGGACAGGGGACCCCACAGATACGCAGTATTTT,CASSKSWTGDPTDTQYF
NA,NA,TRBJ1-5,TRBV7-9,TGTGCCAGCAGTTCGGGTTTATCGCCCCAGCATTTT,CASSSGLSPQHF
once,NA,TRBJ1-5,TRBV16,TGTGCCAGCAGACAATCCGCCGGGGGAAGCAATCAGCCCCAGCATTTT,CASRQSAGGSNQPQHF
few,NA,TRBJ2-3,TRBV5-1,TGCGCCAGCAGCTTGTCGCCGGACCGCACAGATACGCAGTATTTT,CASSLSPDRTDTQYF
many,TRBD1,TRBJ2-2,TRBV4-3,TGCGCCAGCAGCCCGGACAGGGGGAGCGGGGAGCTGTTTTTT,CASSPDRGSGELFF
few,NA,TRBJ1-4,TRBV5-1,TGCGCCAGCAGCCTTGACGCCAGGAGTGAAAAACTGTTTTTT,CASSLDARSEKLFF
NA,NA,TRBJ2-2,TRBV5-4,TGTGCCAGCAGCACTCAGAACACCGGGGAGCTGTTTTTT,CASSTQNTGELFF
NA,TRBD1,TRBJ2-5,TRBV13,TGTGCCAGCAGTCTACAGGGGCCAGAGACCCAGTACTTC,CASSLQGPETQYF
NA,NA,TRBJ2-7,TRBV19,TGTGCCAGTAGTAGGGTACCGGGAAACGAGCAGTACTTC,CASSRVPGNEQYF
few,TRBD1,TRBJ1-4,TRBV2,TGTGCCAGCAGTAGAGACAGGGGAACTGATGAAAAACTGTTTTTT,CASSRDRGTDEKLFF
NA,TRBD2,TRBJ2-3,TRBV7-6,TGTGCCAGCAGCTTGGAAGCGGGGGGTGTCACAGATACGCAGTATTTT,CASSLEAGGVTDTQYF
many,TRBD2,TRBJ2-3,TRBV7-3,TGTGCCAGCAGCGTCGGGACTAGCGGCACAGATACGCAGTATTTT,CASSVGTSGTDTQYF
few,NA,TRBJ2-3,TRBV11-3,TGTGCCAGCAGCTCGGGATGGACAGATACGCAGTATTTT,CASSSGWTDTQYF
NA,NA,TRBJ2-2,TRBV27,TGTGCCAGCAGTTTAATGGGGGGAGAAACCGGGGAGCTGTTTTTT,CASSLMGGETGELFF
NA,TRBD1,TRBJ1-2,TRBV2,TGTGCCAGCAGTGTCGACAGGGAGGATGGCTACACCTTC,CASSVDREDGYTF
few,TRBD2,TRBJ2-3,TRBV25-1,TGTGCCAGCAGTGGGACTAGCGGGGGGGCCTTGGATACGCAGTATTTT,CASSGTSGGALDTQYF
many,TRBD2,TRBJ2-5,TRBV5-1,TGTGCCAGCAGCTTGGCGGGGGGGCCGGAGACCCAGTACTTC,CASSLAGGPETQYF
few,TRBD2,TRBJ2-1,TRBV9,TGTGCCAGCGCGACTAGCGGGGGATACAATGAGCAGTTCTTC,CASATSGGYNEQFF
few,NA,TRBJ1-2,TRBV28,TGTGCCAGCGGCGGCTTTAACTATGGCTACACCTTC,CASGGFNYGYTF
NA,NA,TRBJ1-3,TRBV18,TGTGCCAGCTCACCGACACAGGCCTTCTCTGGAAACACCATATATTTT,CASSPTQAFSGNTIYF
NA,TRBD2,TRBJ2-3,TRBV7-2,TGTGCCAGCAGCTGGGGGGGTTATACGCAGTATTTT,CASSWGGYTQYF
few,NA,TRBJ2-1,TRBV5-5,TGTGCCAGCAGCTTGCCCACCTCGGGTGAGCAGTTCTTC,CASSLPTSGEQFF
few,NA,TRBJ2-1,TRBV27,TGTGCCAGCAGGGATACTACCGCAGGATACAATGAGCAGTTCTTC,CASRDTTAGYNEQFF
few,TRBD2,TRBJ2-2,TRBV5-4,TGTGCCAGCAGGAAAACTAGCGGGGGAAGAGTCGGGGAGCTGTTTTTT,CASRKTSGGRVGELFF
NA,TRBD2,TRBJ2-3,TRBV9,TGTGCCAGCAGCGTAGGGCCTAGCGGGGCCACAGATACGCAGTATTTT,CASSVGPSGATDTQYF
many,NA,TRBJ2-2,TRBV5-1,TGCGCCAGCAGCCAGGACGTCGTAAGCGGGGAGCTGTTTTTT,CASSQDVVSGELFF
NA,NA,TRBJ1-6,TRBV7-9,TGTGCCAGCAGCTTAGTTGGGCTGCGGCCACCCCTCAACTTT,CASSLVGLRPPLNF
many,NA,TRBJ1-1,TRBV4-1,TGCGCCAGCAGCCATCCCCCTCGGAACACTGAAGCTTTCTTT,CASSHPPRNTEAFF
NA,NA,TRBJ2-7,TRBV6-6,TGTGCCAGCAAGGCGCTGCGGGGTTACGAGCAGTACTTC,CASKALRGYEQYF
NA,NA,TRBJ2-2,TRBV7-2,TGTGCCAGCAGCCAACCCACATGGGGACCACCTCCCGGGGAGCTGTTTTTT,CASSQPTWGPPPGELFF